What follows describes a single TCR beta chain. Its antigen remains unknown. This specimen comes from a study of beta chain features in type 1 diabetes. Study-level findings and limits: Significant though moderate, a shortening of TCRB CDR3s appeared in all four CD4+ subsets of Type 1 diabetes patients. The VDJ junctions of type 1 diabetes patients carried fewer insertions and more deletions.

This CDR3 comprises 14 residues. Deletions cut 6 bases from V and 0 bases from J, with 12 bases between. CDR1 and CDR2 (germline): MDHEN, SYDVKM. Investigators reverse transcribed all isolated RNA, so they sequenced expressed TCRB transcripts. Profiling relied on immunoSEQ multiplex PCR, and the TCRdb table lists in-frame clones only, not all of them. This table has over 650,000 clones, 11% to 15% appearing once. The specimen sequenced was naive CD4+ T cells from blood. The chain recombines TRBV28 with TRBJ2-7; a weak D match, TRBD1 (6 bases). The sequence came from a young man with type 1 diabetes. The DNA for the CDR3 is TGTGCCAGCAGCACCGGGGACACCTCCTACGAGCAGTACTTC. Its translation is CASSTGDTSYEQYF.